The clone carrying this T cell receptor beta chain has a count of ten or more. Antigen specificity is unknown. The sample belongs to a study of glioma-infiltrating T cells. Overall study results and limits: Gliomas, especially low-grade, showed above-expected tissue-blood divergence; non-neoplastic patients showed below.

The iRepertoire nested amplicon-rescue multiplex PCR amplified TCR alpha and beta CDR3s from RNA. Input was roughly 100-450 ng of tissue mRNA or PBMC total RNA. TCRdb recomputed calls from the multiplex PCR reads with MiXCR, one row per CDR3 protein. The sample holds around 120,000 distinct CDR3 sequences, approximately 26% seen once. The CDR3 is 14 amino acids. The V and J ends lost 4 bases and 5 bases, in that order; junction bases with no gene match: 5. Germline CDR1 reads MDHEN; CDR2 reads SYDVKM. V gene TRBV28 combines with J gene TRBJ2-1; 7 bases map to TRBD2. The clonotype was recovered from a human donor with low-grade glioma or glioblastoma, undergoing nonglioma brain surgery, or in good health (not recorded which). The sample taken for sequencing was glioma tissue, nonneoplastic brain tissue, or PBMCs (not recorded which). The CDR3: CASSWVAGHNEQFF. The CDR3 coding sequence is TGTGCCAGCAGTTGGGTAGCGGGTCACAATGAGCAGTTCTTC.